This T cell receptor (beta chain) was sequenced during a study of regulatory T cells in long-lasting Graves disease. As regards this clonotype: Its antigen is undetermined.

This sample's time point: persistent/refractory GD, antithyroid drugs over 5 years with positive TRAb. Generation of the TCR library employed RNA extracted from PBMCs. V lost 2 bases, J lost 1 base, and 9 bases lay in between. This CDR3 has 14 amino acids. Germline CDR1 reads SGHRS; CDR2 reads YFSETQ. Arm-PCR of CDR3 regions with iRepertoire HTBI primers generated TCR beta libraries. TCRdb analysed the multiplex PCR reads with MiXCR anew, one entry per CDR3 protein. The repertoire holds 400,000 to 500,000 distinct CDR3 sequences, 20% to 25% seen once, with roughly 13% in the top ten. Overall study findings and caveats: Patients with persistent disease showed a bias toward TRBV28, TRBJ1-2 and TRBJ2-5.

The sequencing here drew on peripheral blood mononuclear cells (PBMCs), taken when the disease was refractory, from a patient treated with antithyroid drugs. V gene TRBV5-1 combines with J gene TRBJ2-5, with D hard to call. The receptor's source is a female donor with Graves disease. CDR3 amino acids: CASSFGLVQETQYF. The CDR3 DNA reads TGCGCCAGCAGCTTTGGGCTAGTCCAAGAGACCCAGTACTTC. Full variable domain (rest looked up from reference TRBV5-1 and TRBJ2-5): KAGVTQTPRYLIKTRGQQVTLSCSPISGHRSVSWYQQTPGQGLQFLFEYFSETQRNKGNFPGRFSGRQFSNSRSEMNVSTLELGDSALYLCASSFGLVQETQYFGPGTRLLVL.